Included here is one T cell receptor (beta chain) sequence, with context. Its specificity is unknown. Trimming took 4 bases from V and 8 from J; bases not matched to a gene: 13. Germline assignment: CDR1 MGHRA and CDR2 YSYEKL. The CDR3 is made up of 18 amino acids. Antigen-specific CD4+ T cells expanded by the ViraFEST assay with viral peptide pools were then sequenced. CD4+ T cell isolation took place after about nine days of culture. From March to December 2020, the person had a SARS-CoV-2 infection that was confirmed by PCR. A few million PBMC were placed in each well, which was supplemented with 8.5 to 10 IU/ml IL-2 and about 10 ug/ml peptides. The sample originates from a study of vaccination effects on CD4 cells after COVID-19. Overall study context: Participants were given two doses of BNT162b2 or mRNA-1273 vaccine. Convalescent patient samples, from two individuals, date to 16 days and one week before vaccination. Study-level findings and limits: Infection-derived and vaccine-derived clones contracted markedly late after vaccination.

Only in-frame clones appear in the TCRdb table, and some are missing; sequencing was by immunoSEQ multiplex PCR. This repertoire shows some 40,000 clones, about two thirds found once; its top ten account for over 15%. The sample was CD4+ T cells from PBMCs cultured with HCoV-NL63 spike peptides, taken before COVID-19 vaccination. This TCR derives from a human donor who had a prior SARS-CoV-2 infection. V and J are TRBV4-1 and TRBJ2-1; 14 bases are a match to TRBD2. CDR3 amino acids: CASSRTGTSGSFKDEQFF. The CDR3 nucleotides are TGCGCCAGCAGCCGCACCGGGACTAGCGGGAGTTTTAAGGATGAGCAGTTCTTC.